These T cell receptor beta chains were read from a single sample in a study of T-cell memory formation after mild COVID-19. A single record per CDR3 protein comes from TCRdb applying MiXCR to the 5' RACE reads. There are around 130,000 distinct CDR3 sequences in the sample; roughly 15% occur only once, and more than 11% lies in the top ten. Specimen: PBMCs or a T cell subset sorted from them (not recorded which). The receptors were gathered from an adult woman who had mild COVID-19 (a few samples of this study predate the infection). Cell type and time point are not known. CDR3s leave out the opening cysteine and the closing phenylalanine or tryptophan.

V gene	J gene	CDR3 protein
TRBV12-3/TRBV12-4	TRBJ1-2	ASSANPQGRVYGYT
TRBV19	TRBJ2-6	ASSDRGPLWANVLT
TRBV24-1	TRBJ1-2	ATPGFTYGYT
TRBV15	TRBJ2-1	ATSRLGRGGNPSYNEQF
TRBV6-6	TRBJ2-2	ASSPRQKTNTGELF
TRBV18	TRBJ1-1	ASSPPLAARNTEAF
TRBV20-1	TRBJ2-7	SARGQGLYEQY
TRBV6-5	TRBJ2-7	ASSPTDYEQY
TRBV10-2	TRBJ2-1	ASTRELGEQF
TRBV27	TRBJ2-3	ASSLSPASTDTQY
TRBV7-6	TRBJ2-2	ASSGGQRNTGELF
TRBV7-9	TRBJ2-7	ASSLPRGPEQY
TRBV7-8	TRBJ2-2	ASKLGKTYRELF
TRBV5-1	TRBJ1-1	ASSLVGTLATEAF
TRBV29-1	TRBJ2-7	SVYFATGGFYEQY
TRBV18	TRBJ2-1	ASSPPGTSTNEQF
TRBV5-1	TRBJ2-4	ASSLGDRSAKNIQY
TRBV7-9	TRBJ1-6	ASSLSGNNSPLH
TRBV18	TRBJ2-7	ASSAALAGYDEQY
TRBV7-9	TRBJ2-5	ASSSRADETQY
TRBV28	TRBJ2-2	ASTDNREANTGELF
TRBV20-1	TRBJ2-7	SARDIEEGLYEQY
TRBV15	TRBJ2-3	ATSTYGSGLKGRAGDTQY
TRBV20-1	TRBJ2-3	SASRPGGSSTDTKY
TRBV13	TRBJ2-7	ASSLGPTAYEQY
TRBV18	TRBJ1-5	ASSPGQLANQPQH
TRBV4-1	TRBJ2-7	ASSQGDRGTYEQY
TRBV5-5	TRBJ2-1	ASHAGLAGGLGYNEQF
TRBV12-3/TRBV12-4	TRBJ1-2	ASSFGTGGGYGYT
TRBV11-1	TRBJ2-2	ASTGLAGFANTGELF
TRBV3-1	TRBJ2-7	ASTLTGRAYEQY
TRBV6-6	TRBJ1-2	ASSSQNRDDGYT
TRBV5-6	TRBJ1-1	ASSPRDRGQAF